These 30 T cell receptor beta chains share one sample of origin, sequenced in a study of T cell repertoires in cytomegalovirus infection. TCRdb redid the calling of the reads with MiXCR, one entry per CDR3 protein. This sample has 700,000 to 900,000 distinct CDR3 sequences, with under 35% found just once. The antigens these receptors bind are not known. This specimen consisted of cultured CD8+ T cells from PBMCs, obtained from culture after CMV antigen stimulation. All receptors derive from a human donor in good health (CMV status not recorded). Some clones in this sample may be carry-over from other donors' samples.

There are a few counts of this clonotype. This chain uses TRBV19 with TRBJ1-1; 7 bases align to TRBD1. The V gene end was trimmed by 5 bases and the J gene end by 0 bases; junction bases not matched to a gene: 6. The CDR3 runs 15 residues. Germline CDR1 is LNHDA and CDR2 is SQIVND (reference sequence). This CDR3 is CASSRTGYLNTEAFF. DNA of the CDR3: TGTGCCAGTAGTCGGACAGGCTATCTGAACACTGAAGCTTTCTTT.

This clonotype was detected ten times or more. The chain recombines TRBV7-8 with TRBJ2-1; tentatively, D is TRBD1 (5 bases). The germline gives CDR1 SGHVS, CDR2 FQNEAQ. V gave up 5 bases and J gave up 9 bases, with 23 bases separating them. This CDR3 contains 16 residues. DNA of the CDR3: TGTGCCAGCAGCATTCAGGGTTTCGGTGGTGCTGGTGAGCAGTTCTTC. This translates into CASSIQGFGGAGEQFF.

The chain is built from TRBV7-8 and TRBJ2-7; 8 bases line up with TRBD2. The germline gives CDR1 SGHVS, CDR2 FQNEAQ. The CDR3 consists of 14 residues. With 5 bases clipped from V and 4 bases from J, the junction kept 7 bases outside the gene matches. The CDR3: CASSPSGGEYEQYV. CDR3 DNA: TGTGCCAGCAGCCCCAGCGGGGGTGAGTACGAGCAGTACGTC.

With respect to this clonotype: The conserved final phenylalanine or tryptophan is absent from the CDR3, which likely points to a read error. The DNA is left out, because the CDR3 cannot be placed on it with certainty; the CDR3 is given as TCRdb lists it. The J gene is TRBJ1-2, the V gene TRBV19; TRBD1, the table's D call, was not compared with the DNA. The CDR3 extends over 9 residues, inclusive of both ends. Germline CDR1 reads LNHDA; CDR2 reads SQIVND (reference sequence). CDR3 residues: CASSRGDGS.

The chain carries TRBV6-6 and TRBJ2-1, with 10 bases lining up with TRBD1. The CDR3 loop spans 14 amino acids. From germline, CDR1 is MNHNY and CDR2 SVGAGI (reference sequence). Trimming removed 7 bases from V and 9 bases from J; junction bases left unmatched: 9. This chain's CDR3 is CASTPWDRGAEQFF. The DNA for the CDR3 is TGTGCCAGCACCCCCTGGGACAGGGGAGCTGAGCAGTTCTTC.

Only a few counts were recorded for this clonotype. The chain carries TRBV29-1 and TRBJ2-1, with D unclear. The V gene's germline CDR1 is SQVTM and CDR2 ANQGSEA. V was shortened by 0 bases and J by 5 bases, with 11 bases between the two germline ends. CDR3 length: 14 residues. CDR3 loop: CSVEERVQNNEQFF. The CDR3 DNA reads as TGCAGCGTTGAAGAAAGGGTTCAGAACAATGAGCAGTTCTTC.

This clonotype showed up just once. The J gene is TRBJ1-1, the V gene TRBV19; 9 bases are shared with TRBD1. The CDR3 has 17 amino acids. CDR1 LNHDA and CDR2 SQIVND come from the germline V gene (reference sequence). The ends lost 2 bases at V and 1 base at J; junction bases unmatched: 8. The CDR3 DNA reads TGTGCCAGTAGTATATGGACGACAGGGGGTAAGAACACTGAAGCTTTCTTT. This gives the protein CASSIWTTGGKNTEAFF.

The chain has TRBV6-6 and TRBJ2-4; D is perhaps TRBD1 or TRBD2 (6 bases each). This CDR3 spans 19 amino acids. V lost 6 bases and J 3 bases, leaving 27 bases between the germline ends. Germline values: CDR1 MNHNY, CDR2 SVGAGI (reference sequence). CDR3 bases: TGTGCCAGCAGCTACGGGACAATTAAAGTAACGGACTACAAAAACATTCAGTACTTC. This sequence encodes CASSYGTIKVTDYKNIQYF.

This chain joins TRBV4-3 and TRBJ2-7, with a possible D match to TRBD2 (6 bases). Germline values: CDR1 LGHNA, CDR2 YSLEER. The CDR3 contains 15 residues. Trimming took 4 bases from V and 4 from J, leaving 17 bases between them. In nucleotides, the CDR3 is TGCGCCAGCAGCCGAACCAGGAGGGGCAGTTACGAGCAGTACGTC. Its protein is CASSRTRRGSYEQYV.

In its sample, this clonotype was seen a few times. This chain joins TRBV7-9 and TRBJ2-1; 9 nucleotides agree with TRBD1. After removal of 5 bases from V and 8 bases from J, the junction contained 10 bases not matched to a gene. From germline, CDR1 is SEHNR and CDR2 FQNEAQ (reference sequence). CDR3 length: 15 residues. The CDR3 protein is CASSTHRGPVDEQFF. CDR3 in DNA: TGTGCCAGCAGCACGCACAGGGGGCCTGTGGATGAGCAGTTCTTC.

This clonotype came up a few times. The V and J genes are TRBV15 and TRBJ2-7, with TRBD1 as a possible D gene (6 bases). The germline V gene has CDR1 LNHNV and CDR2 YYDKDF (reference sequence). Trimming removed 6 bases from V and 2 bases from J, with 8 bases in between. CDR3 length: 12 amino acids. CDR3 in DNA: TGTGCCACCAGACAGGGACCCTACGAGCAGTACTTC. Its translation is CATRQGPYEQYF.

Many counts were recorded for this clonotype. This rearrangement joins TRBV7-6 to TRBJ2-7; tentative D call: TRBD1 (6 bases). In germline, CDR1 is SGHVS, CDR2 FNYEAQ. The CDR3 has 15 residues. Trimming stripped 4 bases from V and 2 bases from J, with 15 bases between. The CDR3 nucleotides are TGTGCCAGCAGCTCCCCCGGGACATACCCCTACGAGCAGTACTTC. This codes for CASSSPGTYPYEQYF.

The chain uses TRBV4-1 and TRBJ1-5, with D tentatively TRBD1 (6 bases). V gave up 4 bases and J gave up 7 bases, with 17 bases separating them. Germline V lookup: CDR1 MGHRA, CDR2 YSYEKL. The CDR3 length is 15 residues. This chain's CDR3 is CASSLTTGFYQPQHF. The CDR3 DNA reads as TGCGCCAGCAGCCTTACGACAGGTTTTTACCAGCCCCAGCATTTT.

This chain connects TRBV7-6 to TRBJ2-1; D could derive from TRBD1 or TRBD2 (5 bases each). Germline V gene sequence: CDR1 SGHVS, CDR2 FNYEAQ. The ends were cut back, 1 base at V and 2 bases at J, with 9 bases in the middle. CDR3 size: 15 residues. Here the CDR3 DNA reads TGTGCCAGCAGCTTAGGGGACGGAGCCTACAATGAGCAGTTCTTC. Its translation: CASSLGDGAYNEQFF.

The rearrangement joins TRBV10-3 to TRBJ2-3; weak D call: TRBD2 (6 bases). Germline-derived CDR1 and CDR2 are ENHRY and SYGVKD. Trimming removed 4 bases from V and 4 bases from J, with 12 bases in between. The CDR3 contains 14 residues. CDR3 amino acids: CAISVTGVSDTQYF. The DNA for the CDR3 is TGTGCCATCAGTGTAACGGGGGTTTCAGATACGCAGTATTTT.

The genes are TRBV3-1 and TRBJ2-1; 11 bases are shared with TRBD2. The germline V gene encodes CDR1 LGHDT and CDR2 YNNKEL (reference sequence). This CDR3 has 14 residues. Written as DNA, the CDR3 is TGTGTTACCCAGGGCCTAGCGGGGGGAGACGAGCAGTTCTTC. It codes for CVTQGLAGGDEQFF.

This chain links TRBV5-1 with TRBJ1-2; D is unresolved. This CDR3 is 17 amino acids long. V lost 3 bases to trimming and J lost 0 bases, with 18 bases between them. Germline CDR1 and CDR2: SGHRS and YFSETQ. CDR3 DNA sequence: TGCGCCAGCAGCTATGCCGCATACGAGGCAGCTAACTATGGCTACACCTTC. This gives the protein CASSYAAYEAANYGYTF. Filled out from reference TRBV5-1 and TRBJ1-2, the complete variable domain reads KAGVTQTPRYLIKTRGQQVTLSCSPISGHRSVSWYQQTPGQGLQFLFEYFSETQRNKGNFPGRFSGRQFSNSRSEMNVSTLELGDSALYLCASSYAAYEAANYGYTFGSGTRLTVV.

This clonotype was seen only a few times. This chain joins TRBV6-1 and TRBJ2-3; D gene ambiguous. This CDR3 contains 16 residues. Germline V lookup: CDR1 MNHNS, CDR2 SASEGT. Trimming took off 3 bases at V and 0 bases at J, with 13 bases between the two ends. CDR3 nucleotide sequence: TGTGCCAGCAGTGACGGACGGACCGCTAGCACAGATACGCAGTATTTT. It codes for CASSDGRTASTDTQYF.

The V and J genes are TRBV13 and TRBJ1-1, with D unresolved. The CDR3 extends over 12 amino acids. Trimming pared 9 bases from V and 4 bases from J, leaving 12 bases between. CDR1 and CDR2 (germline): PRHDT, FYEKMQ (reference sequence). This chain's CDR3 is CASLKAFTEAFF. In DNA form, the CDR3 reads TGTGCCAGTCTCAAGGCGTTCACTGAAGCTTTCTTT.

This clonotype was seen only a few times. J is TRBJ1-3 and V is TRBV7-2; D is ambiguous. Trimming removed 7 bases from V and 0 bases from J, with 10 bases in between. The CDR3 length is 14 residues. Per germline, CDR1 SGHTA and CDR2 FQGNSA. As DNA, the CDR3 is TGTGCCAGCAACAACGGGGTCTCTGGAAACACCATATATTTT. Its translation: CASNNGVSGNTIYF.

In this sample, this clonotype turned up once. The CDR3 protein is CASSQAHDTGELFF. For the CDR3, the DNA is TGCGCCAGCAGCCAAGCTCACGACACCGGGGAGCTGTTTTTT. This chain joins TRBV4-3 and TRBJ2-2; no clear D gene. Germline V gives CDR1 LGHNA, CDR2 YSLEER. Trimming left V 1 base short and J 3 bases short, with 6 bases between. CDR3 length equals 14 residues.

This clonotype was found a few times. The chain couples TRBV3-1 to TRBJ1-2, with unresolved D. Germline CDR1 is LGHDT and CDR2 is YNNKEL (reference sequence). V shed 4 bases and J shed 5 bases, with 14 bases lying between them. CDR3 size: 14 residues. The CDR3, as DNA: TGTGCCAGCAGCCCAGGACCTGCATCTTATGGCTACACCTTC. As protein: CASSPGPASYGYTF.

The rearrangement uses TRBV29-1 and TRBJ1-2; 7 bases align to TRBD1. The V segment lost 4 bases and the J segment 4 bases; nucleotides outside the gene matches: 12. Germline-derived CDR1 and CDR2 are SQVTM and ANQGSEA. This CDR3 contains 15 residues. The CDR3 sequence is CSVVLRDSLAYGYTF. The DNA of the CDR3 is TGCAGCGTTGTTCTCCGGGACAGCCTAGCCTATGGCTACACCTTC. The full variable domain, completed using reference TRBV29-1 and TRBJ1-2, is SAVISQKPSRDICQRGTSLTIQCQVDSQVTMMFWYRQQPGQSLTLIATANQGSEATYESGFVIDKFPISRPNLTFSTLTVSNMSPEDSSIYLCSVVLRDSLAYGYTFGSGTRLTVV.

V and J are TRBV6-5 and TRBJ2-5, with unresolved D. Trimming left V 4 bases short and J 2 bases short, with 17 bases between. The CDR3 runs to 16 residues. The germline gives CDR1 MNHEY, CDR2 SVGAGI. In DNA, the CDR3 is TGTGCCAGCAGTTTCGCCGGTAACGGGCCTCAAGAGACCCAGTACTTC. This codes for CASSFAGNGPQETQYF.

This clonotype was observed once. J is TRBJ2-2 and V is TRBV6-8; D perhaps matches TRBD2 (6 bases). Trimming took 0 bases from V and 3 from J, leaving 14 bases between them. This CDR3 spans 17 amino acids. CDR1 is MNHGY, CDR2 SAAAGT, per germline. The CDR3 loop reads CASSYSITAGDTGELFF. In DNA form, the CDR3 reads TGTGCCAGCAGTTACTCGATCACAGCGGGCGACACCGGGGAGCTGTTTTTT.

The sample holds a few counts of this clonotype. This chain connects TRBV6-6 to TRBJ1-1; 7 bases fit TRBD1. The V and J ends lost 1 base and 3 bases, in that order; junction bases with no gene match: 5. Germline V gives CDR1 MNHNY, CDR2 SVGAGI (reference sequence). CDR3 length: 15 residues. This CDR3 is CASSYLTGSYTEAFF. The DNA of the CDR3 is TGTGCCAGCAGTTACTTGACAGGGAGCTACACTGAAGCTTTCTTT.

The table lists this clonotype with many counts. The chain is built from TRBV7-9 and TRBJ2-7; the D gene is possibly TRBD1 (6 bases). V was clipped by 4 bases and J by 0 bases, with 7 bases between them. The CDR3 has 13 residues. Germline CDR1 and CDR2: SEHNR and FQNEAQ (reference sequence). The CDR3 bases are TGTGCCAGCAGCTGGGACAACTCCTACGAGCAGTACGTC. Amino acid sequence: CASSWDNSYEQYV.

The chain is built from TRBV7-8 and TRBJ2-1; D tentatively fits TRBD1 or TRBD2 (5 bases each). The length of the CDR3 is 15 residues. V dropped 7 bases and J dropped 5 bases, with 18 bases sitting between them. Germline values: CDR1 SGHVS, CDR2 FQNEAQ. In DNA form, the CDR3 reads TGTGCCAGCAAGCTTGGGTGGGGGATGAACAATGAGCAGTTCTTC. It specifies CASKLGWGMNNEQFF.

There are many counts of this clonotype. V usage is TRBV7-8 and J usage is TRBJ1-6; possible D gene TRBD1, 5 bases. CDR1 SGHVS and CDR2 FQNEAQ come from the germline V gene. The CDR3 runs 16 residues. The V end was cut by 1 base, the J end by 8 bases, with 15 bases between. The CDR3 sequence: CASSLGAGGIDSPLHF. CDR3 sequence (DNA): TGTGCCAGCAGCTTAGGGGCTGGGGGTATTGATTCACCCCTCCACTTT.

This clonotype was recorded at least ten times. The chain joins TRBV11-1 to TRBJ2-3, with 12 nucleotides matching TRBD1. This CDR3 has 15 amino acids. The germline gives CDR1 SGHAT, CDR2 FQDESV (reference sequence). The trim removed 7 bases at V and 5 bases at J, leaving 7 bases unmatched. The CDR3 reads CASTPGQGAGDTQYF. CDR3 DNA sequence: TGTGCCAGCACTCCGGGACAGGGGGCCGGAGATACGCAGTATTTT.